The 27 T cell receptor beta chains in this list originate from one sample, sequenced in a study of blood T cells in healthy people across ages. Next came a second PCR, run for roughly 7 to 12 cycles, which used a sample-barcoded 5' primer along with a J-beta primer mix. One entry per CDR3 protein results from TCRdb running MiXCR on the 5' RACE reads. The sample lists about 1.5 million distinct CDR3 sequences, approximately 42% occurring once. Material: blood. All receptors derive from a woman between 18 and 30 years old in good health.

The V call is TRBV6-2 or TRBV6-3, the J call TRBJ2-1; 7 nucleotides align to TRBD1. Per the germline V gene, CDR1 is MNHEY and CDR2 is SVGEGT. The CDR3 has 13 amino acids. V shed 7 bases and J 6 bases; nucleotides not matched to a gene: 6. CDR3 residues: CASKATGSNEQFF. The CDR3 nucleotides are TGTGCCAGCAAAGCGACAGGGTCCAATGAGCAGTTCTTC.

The gene calls are TRBV29-1 and TRBJ2-1, with D perhaps TRBD2 (5 bases). The ends were cut back, 4 bases at V and 0 bases at J, with 13 bases in the middle. The CDR3 has 15 amino acids. From germline, CDR1 is SQVTM and CDR2 ANQGSEA. CDR3 sequence reads: CSVAPQGSSYNEQFF. DNA for the CDR3: TGCAGCGTTGCCCCCCAAGGGAGCTCCTACAATGAGCAGTTCTTC.

This chain uses TRBV20-1 with TRBJ2-1; TRBD2 matches at 8 bases. With V trimmed by 1 base and J by 6 bases, 17 bases remained unmatched. Germline V gene data show CDR1 as DFQATT and CDR2 as SNEGSKA (reference sequence). This CDR3 is 18 amino acids long. In DNA, the CDR3 is TGCAGTGCTAGAGCCCCGGGAGTAAGGCTAGCGGGTCTCAATGAGCAGTTCTTC. This codes for CSARAPGVRLAGLNEQFF.

The V and J genes are TRBV28 and TRBJ2-7; no clear D. The V gene lost 7 bases and the J gene lost 0 bases, with 16 bases spanning the gap. Germline V gene sequence: CDR1 MDHEN, CDR2 SYDVKM. The CDR3 spans 15 residues. The CDR3: CASTQRSLSSYEQYF. CDR3 in DNA: TGTGCCAGCACCCAACGTTCTTTAAGCTCCTACGAGCAGTACTTC.

The chain couples TRBV10-3 to TRBJ2-7; perhaps TRBD2 as D (5 bases). V lost 4 bases, J lost 2 bases, and 15 bases lay in between. The CDR3 consists of 15 residues. Germline V gene sequence: CDR1 ENHRY, CDR2 SYGVKD. The CDR3 DNA follows: TGTGCCATCAGTGTGAGAGGGCAGGACGCCTACGAGCAGTACTTC. Residues: CAISVRGQDAYEQYF.

This chain connects TRBV6-2 or TRBV6-3 to TRBJ2-3; no firm D call. The V gene lost 0 bases and the J gene lost 9 bases, with 10 bases spanning the gap. The CDR3 consists of 13 residues. Germline-derived CDR1 and CDR2 are MNHEY and SVGEGT. CDR3 bases: TGTGCCAGCAGTTACTCGACCTCAACCACGCAGTATTTT. Its protein product is CASSYSTSTTQYF.

This chain uses TRBV12-3 or TRBV12-4 with TRBJ1-1, with TRBD1 as a possible D gene (5 bases). Trimming took 5 bases from V and 3 from J, leaving 13 bases between them. The CDR3 runs 14 residues. The CDR3 coding sequence is TGTGCCAGCAGTCCTCCGGGGGGTTACACTGAAGCTTTCTTT. Its translation: CASSPPGGYTEAFF.

This clonotype was counted a few times. The chain joins TRBV7-9 to TRBJ2-7, with TRBD2 identical over 12 bases. Trimming cost V 5 bases and J 3 bases; bases outside gene matches: 5. From germline, CDR1 is SEHNR and CDR2 FQNEAQ (reference sequence). The CDR3 sequence is 15 residues long. The CDR3 is CASSQGLAGYYEQYF. The CDR3 region has the DNA TGTGCCAGCAGCCAAGGACTAGCGGGATACTACGAGCAGTACTTC.

V gene TRBV11-2 combines with J gene TRBJ2-1, with TRBD1 identical over 11 bases. The germline gives CDR1 SGHAT, CDR2 FQNNGV. The CDR3 sequence is 17 residues long. Germline trimming cut 3 bases from V and 4 bases from J; bases unmatched to any gene: 8. CDR3 sequence: CASSFGEDRGHYNEQFF. CDR3 DNA sequence: TGTGCCAGCAGCTTCGGGGAGGACAGGGGGCATTACAATGAGCAGTTCTTC.

This clonotype appeared a few times. The V and J genes are TRBV27 and TRBJ2-3; TRBD2 agrees at 7 bases. The CDR3 totals 11 residues. The V gene's germline CDR1 is MNHEY and CDR2 SMNVEV (reference sequence). With V trimmed by 9 bases and J by 11 bases, 8 bases remained unmatched. The CDR3 DNA is TGTGCCAGTCATGGACTAGAGGAGCAGTATTTT. Amino acid sequence: CASHGLEEQYF.

This clonotype has more than one count but fewer than ten. The chain employs TRBV7-9 and TRBJ1-4; no definite D call. Germline V gives CDR1 SEHNR, CDR2 FQNEAQ (reference sequence). The CDR3 runs to 14 residues. The germline V and J ends were trimmed by 5 bases and 5 bases, with 12 bases remaining between them. CDR3 sequence (DNA): TGTGCCAGCAGCCCTGTACCATCGAATGAAAAACTGTTTTTT. This gives the protein CASSPVPSNEKLFF.

This chain joins TRBV13 and TRBJ2-3; the D gene is possibly TRBD1 (6 bases). The CDR3 is 16 amino acids. Between the trimmed V and J ends, which lost 4 bases and 3 bases, there was a span of 17 bases. The V gene's germline CDR1 is PRHDT and CDR2 FYEKMQ (reference sequence). The CDR3 spells CASSSLDRFITDTQYF. CDR3 in DNA: TGTGCCAGCAGCTCCCTGGACAGATTTATAACAGATACGCAGTATTTT.

The table lists this clonotype with a few counts. The J gene is TRBJ2-1, the V gene TRBV12-3 or TRBV12-4, with 9 bases lining up with TRBD1. The CDR3 loop spans 15 amino acids. J was trimmed by 4 bases and V by 6 bases; bases with no gene match: 7. The CDR3: CASRRTGADYNEQFF. Here the CDR3 DNA reads TGTGCCAGCAGGCGGACAGGGGCCGATTACAATGAGCAGTTCTTC.

This clonotype was counted ten times or more. CDR3 in amino acids: CASSLTYTSYTF. The DNA for the CDR3 is TGTGCCAGCAGCTTGACTTATACTAGCTACACCTTC. This sequence joins TRBV7-2 and TRBJ1-2; D uncertain. Between the trimmed V and J ends, which lost 3 bases and 9 bases, there was a span of 11 bases. The CDR3 runs to 12 residues. The V gene's germline CDR1 is SGHTA and CDR2 FQGNSA.

The genes are TRBV20-1 and TRBJ2-7; 8 bases are a match to TRBD2. The V gene's germline CDR1 is DFQATT and CDR2 SNEGSKA (reference sequence). V was pared by 6 bases and J by 7 bases, with 17 bases of the junction left unmatched. The CDR3 runs 15 residues. The DNA of the CDR3 is TGCAGTGCCAGCGGGGAGACTAGCGCGTACAATGAGCAGTACTTC. It specifies CSASGETSAYNEQYF.

This clonotype was seen a few times. The J gene is TRBJ2-3, the V gene TRBV29-1; 12 bases fit TRBD2. There are 17 residues in the CDR3. The germline gives CDR1 SQVTM, CDR2 ANQGSEA. Trimming removed 3 bases from V and 4 bases from J; junction bases left unmatched: 11. CDR3 DNA sequence: TGCAGCGTTGATATGACTAGCGGGAGAAAGGAAGCAGATACGCAGTATTTT. The encoded protein is CSVDMTSGRKEADTQYF.

Concerning this clonotype itself: A much larger clone is a single base away; this may be a read error. The chain couples TRBV6-2 or TRBV6-3 to TRBJ1-1; D unresolved. The CDR3 has 13 residues. V lost 4 bases to trimming and J lost 1 base, with 7 bases between them. Germline V gene sequence: CDR1 MNHEY, CDR2 SVGEGT. In DNA, the CDR3 is TGTGCCAGCAGTTGGCGGCGGAACACTGAAGCTTTCTTT. The encoded protein is CASSWRRNTEAFF.

This clonotype came up a few times. The gene calls are TRBV27 and TRBJ1-2, with D possibly being TRBD1 (6 bases). The ends were cut back, 10 bases at V and 0 bases at J, with 12 bases in the middle. The V gene's germline CDR1 is MNHEY and CDR2 SMNVEV (reference sequence). This CDR3 has 13 residues. The CDR3 is CATQGASNYGYTF. CDR3 bases: TGTGCCACACAGGGCGCTTCTAACTATGGCTACACCTTC.

This clonotype was picked up many times. This chain connects TRBV6-2 or TRBV6-3 to TRBJ2-3; TRBD2 matches at 8 bases. With V trimmed by 4 bases and J by 2 bases, 2 bases remained unmatched. Germline values: CDR1 MNHEY, CDR2 SVGEGT. This CDR3 is built from 14 residues. In DNA form, the CDR3 reads TGTGCCAGCAGTTCGGGGGGGGCCACAGATACGCAGTATTTT. Amino acid sequence: CASSSGGATDTQYF.

The V gene is TRBV2, the J gene TRBJ2-1, with TRBD2 matching 8 bases. V lost 6 bases, J lost 7 bases, and 5 bases stayed unmatched. Germline V gives CDR1 SNHLY, CDR2 FYNNEI. The CDR3 loop spans 13 amino acids. As DNA, the CDR3 is TGTGCCAGCAGAGCCGGGACTAGTAATGAGCAGTTCTTC. Residues: CASRAGTSNEQFF. Full variable domain (missing parts from reference TRBV2 and TRBJ2-1): EPEVTQTPSHQVTQMGQEVILRCVPISNHLYFYWYRQILGQKVEFLVSFYNNEISEKSEIFDDQFSVERPDGSNFTLKIRSTKLEDSAMYFCASRAGTSNEQFFGPGTRLTVL.

Comments on this clonotype: One junction end disagrees with the germline gene, perhaps due to a read error. The chain links TRBV2 to TRBJ2-1; TRBD2 matches at 9 bases. This CDR3 is 16 amino acids long. The germline V gene has CDR1 SNHLY and CDR2 FYNNEI. The CDR3 loop is CASREGLLAGINEQFF. In nucleotides, the CDR3 is TGTGCCAGCAGGGAAGGGCTCCTAGCGGGGATAAATGAGCAGTTCTTC.

The chain employs TRBV5-1 and TRBJ2-3; weak D call: TRBD1 (5 bases). Trimming pared 4 bases from V and 3 bases from J, leaving 12 bases between. CDR1 and CDR2 (germline): SGHRS, YFSETQ. The CDR3 covers 14 residues. The DNA of the CDR3 is TGCGCCAGCAGCACATGGACAAAAACAGATACGCAGTATTTT. Translated, it gives CASSTWTKTDTQYF. Full variable domain (remainder filled in from reference TRBV5-1 and TRBJ2-3): KAGVTQTPRYLIKTRGQQVTLSCSPISGHRSVSWYQQTPGQGLQFLFEYFSETQRNKGNFPGRFSGRQFSNSRSEMNVSTLELGDSALYLCASSTWTKTDTQYFGPGTRLTVL.

This chain connects TRBV29-1 to TRBJ2-2, with D unresolved. Germline V CDR1 and CDR2: SQVTM, ANQGSEA. The CDR3 runs to 10 residues. V lost 7 bases to trimming and J lost 6 bases, with 6 bases between them. The CDR3 loop is CSARSGELFF. For the CDR3, the DNA is TGCAGCGCCCGATCCGGGGAGCTGTTTTTT.

The sample holds a few counts of this clonotype. This sequence joins TRBV7-9 and TRBJ1-5; 7 nucleotides align to TRBD1. Germline V gene lookup returns CDR1 SEHNR and CDR2 FQNEAQ (reference sequence). This CDR3 is 14 amino acids long. The junction had 4 bases not matched to a gene; V was cut back by 3 bases and J by 5 bases. CDR3 bases: TGTGCCAGCAGCTTTACAGGGGAGGATCAGCCCCAGCATTTT. Translation gives CASSFTGEDQPQHF.

A few counts support this clonotype. The rearrangement links TRBV4-2 to TRBJ2-3; the D call may be TRBD1 or TRBD2 (5 bases each). This CDR3 has 17 residues. Germline CDR1 LGHNA, CDR2 YNFKEQ. The V end was cut by 3 bases, the J end by 0 bases, with 16 bases between. This CDR3 reads CASSHPEGTSSTDTQYF. For the CDR3, the DNA is TGTGCCAGCAGCCATCCTGAGGGGACCTCGAGCACAGATACGCAGTATTTT.

In the case of this clonotype: The germline gene is not matched at one end of the junction; a read error may be the cause. This chain links TRBV7-9 with TRBJ1-2; 9 bases agree with TRBD1. This CDR3 contains 15 residues. The germline gives CDR1 SEHNR, CDR2 FQNEAQ (reference sequence). In nucleotides, the CDR3 is TGTGCCAGCGGCTTAGGACAGGGGAGGGACAATGGCTACACCTTC. Translated, it gives CASGLGQGRDNGYTF.

Turning to this clonotype: The junction and the germline gene differ at one end; a read error may be behind it. This chain links TRBV20-1 with TRBJ2-3, with D perhaps matching TRBD2 (6 bases). This CDR3 is built from 14 residues. In germline, CDR1 is DFQATT, CDR2 SNEGSKA (reference sequence). The CDR3 sequence: CSALAPLGTDTRYF. In DNA, the CDR3 is TGCAGCGCTCTAGCGCCCCTCGGCACAGATACGCGGTATTTT.